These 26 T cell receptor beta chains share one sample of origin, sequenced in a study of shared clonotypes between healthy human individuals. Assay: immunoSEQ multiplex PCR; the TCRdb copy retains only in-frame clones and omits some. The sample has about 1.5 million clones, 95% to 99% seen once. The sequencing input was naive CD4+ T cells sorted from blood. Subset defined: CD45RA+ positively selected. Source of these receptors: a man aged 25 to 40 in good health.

The CDR3, as DNA: TGTGCCAGTAGCGCTGTACAGGGCCCCTACGAGCAGTACTTC. Amino acid sequence: CASSAVQGPYEQYF. The chain combines TRBV19 with TRBJ2-7, with D maybe TRBD1 (6 bases). Trimming pared 6 bases from V and 2 bases from J, leaving 14 bases between. CDR3 length: 14 residues. Germline CDR1 LNHDA, CDR2 SQIVND (reference sequence).

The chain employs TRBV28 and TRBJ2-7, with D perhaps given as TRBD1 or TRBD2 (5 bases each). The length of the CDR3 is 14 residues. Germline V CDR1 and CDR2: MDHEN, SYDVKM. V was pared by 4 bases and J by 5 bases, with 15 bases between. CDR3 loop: CASSSWDLRDEQYF. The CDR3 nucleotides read TGTGCCAGCAGTTCTTGGGACCTCAGGGACGAGCAGTACTTC.

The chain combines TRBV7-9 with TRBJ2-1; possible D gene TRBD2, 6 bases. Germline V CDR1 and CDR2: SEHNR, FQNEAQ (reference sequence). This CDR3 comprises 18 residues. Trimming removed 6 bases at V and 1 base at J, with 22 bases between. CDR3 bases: TGTGCCAGCAGTAATAAGGAATCCGGAGGGTTTTCCTACAATGAGCAGTTCTTC. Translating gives CASSNKESGGFSYNEQFF. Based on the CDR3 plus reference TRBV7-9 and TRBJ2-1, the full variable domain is DTGVSQNPRHKITKRGQNVTFRCDPISEHNRLYWYRQTLGQGPEFLTYFQNEAQLEKSRLLSDRFSAERPKGSFSTLEIQRTEQGDSAMYLCASSNKESGGFSYNEQFFGPGTRLTVL.

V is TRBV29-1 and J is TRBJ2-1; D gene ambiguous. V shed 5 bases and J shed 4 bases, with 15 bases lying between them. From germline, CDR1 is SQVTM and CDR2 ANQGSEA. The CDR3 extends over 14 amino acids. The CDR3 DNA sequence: TGCAGCGTTAGCCTAAGTTTTAGTTACAATGAGCAGTTCTTC. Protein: CSVSLSFSYNEQFF.

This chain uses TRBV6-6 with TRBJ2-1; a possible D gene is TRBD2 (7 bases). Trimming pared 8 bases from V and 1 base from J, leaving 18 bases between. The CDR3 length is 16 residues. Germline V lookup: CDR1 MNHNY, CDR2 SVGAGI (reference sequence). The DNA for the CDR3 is TGTGCCAGCCGACGGGGGCGGGGGCCGTCCTACAATGAGCAGTTCTTC. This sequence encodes CASRRGRGPSYNEQFF.

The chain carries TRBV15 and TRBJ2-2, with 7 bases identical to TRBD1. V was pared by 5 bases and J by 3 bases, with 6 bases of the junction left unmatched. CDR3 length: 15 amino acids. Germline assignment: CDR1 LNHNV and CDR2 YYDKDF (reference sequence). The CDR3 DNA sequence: TGTGCCACCAGCTCGTACGGGACAGACACCGGGGAGCTGTTTTTT. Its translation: CATSSYGTDTGELFF. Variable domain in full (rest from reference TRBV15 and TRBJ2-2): DAMVIQNPRYQVTQFGKPVTLSCSQTLNHNVMYWYQQKSSQAPKLLFHYYDKDFNNEADTPDNFQSRRPNTSFCFLDIRSPGLGDTAMYLCATSSYGTDTGELFFGEGSRLTVL.

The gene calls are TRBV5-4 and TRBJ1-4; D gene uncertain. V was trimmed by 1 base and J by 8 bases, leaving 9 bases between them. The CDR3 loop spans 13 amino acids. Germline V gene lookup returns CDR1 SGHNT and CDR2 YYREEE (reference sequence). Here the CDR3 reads CASSLPAGEKLFF. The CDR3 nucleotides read TGTGCCAGCAGCTTGCCCGCCGGGGAAAAACTGTTTTTT.

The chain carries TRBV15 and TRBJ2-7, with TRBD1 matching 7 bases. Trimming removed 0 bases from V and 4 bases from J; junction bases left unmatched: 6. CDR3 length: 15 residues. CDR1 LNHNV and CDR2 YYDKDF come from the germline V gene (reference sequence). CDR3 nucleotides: TGTGCCACCAGCAGAGATGAGGGGGCGGGTTACGAGCAGTACTTC. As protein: CATSRDEGAGYEQYF.

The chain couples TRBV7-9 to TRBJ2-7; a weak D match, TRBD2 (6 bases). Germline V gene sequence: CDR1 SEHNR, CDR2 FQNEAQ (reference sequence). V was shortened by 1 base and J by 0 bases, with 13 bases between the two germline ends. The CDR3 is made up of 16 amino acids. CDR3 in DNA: TGTGCCAGCAGCTTAGGAGGTTGGCGGGACTCCTACGAGCAGTACTTC. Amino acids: CASSLGGWRDSYEQYF.

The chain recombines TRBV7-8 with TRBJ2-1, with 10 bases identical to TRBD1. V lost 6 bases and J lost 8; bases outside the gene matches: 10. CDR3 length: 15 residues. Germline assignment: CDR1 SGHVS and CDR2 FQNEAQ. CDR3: CASRRQGALLDEQFF. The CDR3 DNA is TGTGCCAGCAGGCGACAGGGGGCGCTATTGGATGAGCAGTTCTTC.

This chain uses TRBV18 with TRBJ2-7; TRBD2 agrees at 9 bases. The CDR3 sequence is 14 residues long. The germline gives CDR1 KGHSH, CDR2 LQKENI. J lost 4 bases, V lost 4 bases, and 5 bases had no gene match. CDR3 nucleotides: TGTGCCAGCTCACTAGCACTAGCGGGTTACGAGCAGTACTTC. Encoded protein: CASSLALAGYEQYF.

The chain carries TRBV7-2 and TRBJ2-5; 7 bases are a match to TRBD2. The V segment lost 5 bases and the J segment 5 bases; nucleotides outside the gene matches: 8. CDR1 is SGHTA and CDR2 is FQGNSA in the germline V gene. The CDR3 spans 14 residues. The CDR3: CASSRGLDGETQYF. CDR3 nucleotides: TGTGCCAGCAGCCGCGGACTAGACGGGGAGACCCAGTACTTC. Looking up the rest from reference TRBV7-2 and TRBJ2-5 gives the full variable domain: GAGVSQSPSNKVTEKGKDVELRCDPISGHTALYWYRQSLGQGLEFLIYFQGNSAPDKSGLPSDRFSAERTGGSVSTLTIQRTQQEDSAVYLCASSRGLDGETQYFGPGTRLLVL.

CDR3 loop: CASSLTGARADIMNTEAFF. The DNA for the CDR3 is TGCGCCAGCAGCTTGACAGGGGCCCGAGCCGATATCATGAACACTGAAGCTTTCTTT. V usage is TRBV5-1 and J usage is TRBJ1-1; 7 bases align to TRBD1. Losses at the gene ends were 1 base for V and 0 bases for J; bases not matched to a gene: 15. Germline values: CDR1 SGHRS, CDR2 YFSETQ. The CDR3 totals 19 residues.

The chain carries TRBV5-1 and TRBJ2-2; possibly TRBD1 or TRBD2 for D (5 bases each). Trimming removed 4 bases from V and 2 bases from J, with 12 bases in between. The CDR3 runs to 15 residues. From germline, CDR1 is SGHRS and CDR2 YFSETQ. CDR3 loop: CASSRGRENTGELFF. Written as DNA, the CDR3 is TGCGCCAGCAGCCGGGGACGGGAAAACACCGGGGAGCTGTTTTTT.

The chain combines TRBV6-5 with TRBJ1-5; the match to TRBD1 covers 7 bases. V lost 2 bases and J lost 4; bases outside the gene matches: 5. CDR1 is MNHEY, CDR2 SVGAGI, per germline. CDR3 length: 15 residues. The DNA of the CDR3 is TGTGCCAGCAGTTACGGCCCGGGACAGAATCAGCCCCAGCATTTT. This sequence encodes CASSYGPGQNQPQHF.

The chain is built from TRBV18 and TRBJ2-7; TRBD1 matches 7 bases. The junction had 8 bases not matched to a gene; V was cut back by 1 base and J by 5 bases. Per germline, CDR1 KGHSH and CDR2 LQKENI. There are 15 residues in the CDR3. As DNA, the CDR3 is TGTGCCAGCTCACCACAAACGGGACAGATCGACGAGCAGTACTTC. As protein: CASSPQTGQIDEQYF.

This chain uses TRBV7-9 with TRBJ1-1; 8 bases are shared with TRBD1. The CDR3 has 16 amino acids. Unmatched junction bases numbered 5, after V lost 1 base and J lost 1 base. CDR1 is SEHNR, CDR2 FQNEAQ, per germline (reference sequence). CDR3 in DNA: TGTGCCAGCAGCTTAGGCCAGGGGGCTACGAACACTGAAGCTTTCTTT. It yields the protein CASSLGQGATNTEAFF.

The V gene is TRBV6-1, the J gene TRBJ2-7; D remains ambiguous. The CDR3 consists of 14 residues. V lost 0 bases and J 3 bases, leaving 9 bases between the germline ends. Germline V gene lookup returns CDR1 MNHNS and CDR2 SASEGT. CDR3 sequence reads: CASSEAPLDYEQYF. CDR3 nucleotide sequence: TGTGCCAGCAGTGAAGCCCCCCTAGACTACGAGCAGTACTTC.

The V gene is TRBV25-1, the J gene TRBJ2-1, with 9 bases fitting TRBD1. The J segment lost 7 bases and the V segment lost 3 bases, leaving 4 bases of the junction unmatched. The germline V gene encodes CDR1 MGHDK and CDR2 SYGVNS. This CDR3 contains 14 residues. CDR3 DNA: TGTGCCAGCAGTGACGGGACAGGGCGGAATGAGCAGTTCTTC. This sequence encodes CASSDGTGRNEQFF.

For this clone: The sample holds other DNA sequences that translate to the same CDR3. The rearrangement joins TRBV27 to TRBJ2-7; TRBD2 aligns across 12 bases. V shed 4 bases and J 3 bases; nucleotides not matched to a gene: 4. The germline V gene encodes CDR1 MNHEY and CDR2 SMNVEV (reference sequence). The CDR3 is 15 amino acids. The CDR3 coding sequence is TGTGCCAGCAGTTCCTGGACTAGCGGGAACTACGAGCAGTACTTC. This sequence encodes CASSSWTSGNYEQYF.

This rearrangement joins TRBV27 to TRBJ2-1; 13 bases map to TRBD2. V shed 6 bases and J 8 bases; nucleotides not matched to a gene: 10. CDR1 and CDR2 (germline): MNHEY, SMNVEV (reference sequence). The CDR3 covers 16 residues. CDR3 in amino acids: CASRRTSGRIFYEQFF. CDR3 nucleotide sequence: TGTGCCAGCAGGAGGACTAGCGGGAGAATTTTCTATGAGCAGTTCTTC.

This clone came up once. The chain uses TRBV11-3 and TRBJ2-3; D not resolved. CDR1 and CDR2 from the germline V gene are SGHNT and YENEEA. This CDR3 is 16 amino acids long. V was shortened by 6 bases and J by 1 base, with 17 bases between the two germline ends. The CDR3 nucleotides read TGTGCCAGCAGGGACCGCTCGGTCCCTGGCACAGATACGCAGTATTTT. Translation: CASRDRSVPGTDTQYF.

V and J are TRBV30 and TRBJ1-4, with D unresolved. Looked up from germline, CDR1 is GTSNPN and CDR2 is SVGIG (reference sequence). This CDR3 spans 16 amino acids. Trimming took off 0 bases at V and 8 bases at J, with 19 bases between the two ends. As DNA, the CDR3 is TGTGCCTGGAGTGTAAAGGCTTTACTTAGATACGAAAAACTGTTTTTT. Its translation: CAWSVKALLRYEKLFF.

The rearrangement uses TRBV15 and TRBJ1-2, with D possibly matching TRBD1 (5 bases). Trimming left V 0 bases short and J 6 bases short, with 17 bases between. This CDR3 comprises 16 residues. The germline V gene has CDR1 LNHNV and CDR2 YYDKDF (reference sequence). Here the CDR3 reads CATSRDRSGGDHGYTF. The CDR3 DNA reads TGTGCCACCAGCAGAGATCGTTCCGGGGGGGACCATGGCTACACCTTC.

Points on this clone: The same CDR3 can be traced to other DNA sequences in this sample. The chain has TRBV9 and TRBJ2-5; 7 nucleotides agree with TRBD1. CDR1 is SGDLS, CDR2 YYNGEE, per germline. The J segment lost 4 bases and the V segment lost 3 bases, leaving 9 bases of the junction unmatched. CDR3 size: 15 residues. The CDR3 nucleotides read TGTGCCAGCAGCGCTCGACAGGGCCCGGGAGAGACCCAGTACTTC. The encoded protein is CASSARQGPGETQYF. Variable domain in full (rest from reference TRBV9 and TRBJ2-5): DSGVTQTPKHLITATGQRVTLRCSPRSGDLSVYWYQQSLDQGLQFLIQYYNGEERAKGNILERFSAQQFPDLHSELNLSSLELGDSALYFCASSARQGPGETQYFGPGTRLLVL.

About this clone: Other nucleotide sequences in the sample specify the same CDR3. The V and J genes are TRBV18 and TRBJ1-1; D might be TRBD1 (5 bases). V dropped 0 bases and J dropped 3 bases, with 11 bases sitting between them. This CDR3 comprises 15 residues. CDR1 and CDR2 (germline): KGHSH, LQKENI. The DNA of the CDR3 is TGTGCCAGCTCACCACCCCGGGGCGCGGACACTGAAGCTTTCTTT. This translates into CASSPPRGADTEAFF. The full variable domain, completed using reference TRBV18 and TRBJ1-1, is NAGVMQNPRHLVRRRGQEARLRCSPMKGHSHVYWYRQLPEEGLKFMVYLQKENIIDESGMPKERFSAEFPKEGPSILRIQQVVRGDSAAYFCASSPPRGADTEAFFGQGTRLTVV.